This T cell receptor (beta chain) was documented in a study of spatial heterogeneity in lung cancer. Looking at the study overall: Beta-chain sequences consistently outnumbered alpha-chain sequences in detection. Study-wide results and limits: Ubiquitous expanded tumor TCRs surfaced in blood more at resection than they did at follow-up.

Regarding time point: blood at routine non-recurrence follow-up after resection. Concerning this clonotype: Its target is unknown.

Germline CDR1 and CDR2: SNHLY and FYNNEI. The V and J ends lost 4 bases and 4 bases, in that order; junction bases with no gene match: 4. The CDR3 spans 15 residues. Via MiXCR, TCRdb re-called the 5' RACE reads, giving one row per CDR3 protein. This sample carries approximately 110,000 distinct CDR3 sequences, 9.5% to 14% of them seen once, and the ten largest clones take around 24%. This clonotype originated in a female donor with early-stage non-small cell lung cancer. This specimen was PBMCs, taken at follow-up. This sequence joins TRBV2 and TRBJ1-4, with TRBD1 identical over 9 bases. The CDR3: CASSGQGDLNEKLFF. The CDR3 DNA is TGTGCCAGCAGTGGACAGGGGGACCTTAATGAAAAACTGTTTTTT.